This is a list of T cell receptor beta chains from one sample in a study of T cells in Graves' hyperthyroidism and ophthalmopathy. Via MiXCR, TCRdb re-called the multiplex PCR reads, giving one row per CDR3 protein. The sample holds approximately 370,000 distinct CDR3 sequences; approximately 15% are singletons and the top ten take 30% to 35%. Sequencing was done on a sample of blood. These receptors were collected from a woman in her thirties with Graves' hyperthyroidism. The CDR3 runs from the conserved cysteine through the conserved F or W. The D gene is left open where the match is weak. Clone size, where shown, is once, few, many, or a class for clones that have expanded.

v_gene: TRBV5-1; j_gene: TRBJ2-6; abundance: -; d_gene: TRBD1; CDR3aa: CASSPVLRQGPNRGANVLTF; CDR3nt: TGCGCCAGCAGCCCGGTTCTGAGACAGGGGCCAAACAGGGGGGCCAACGTCCTGACTTTC
v_gene: TRBV25-1; j_gene: TRBJ2-7; abundance: -; d_gene: TRBD1; CDR3aa: CASSESGDRDHEQYF; CDR3nt: TGTGCCAGCAGTGAGAGCGGGGACAGGGACCACGAGCAGTACTTC
v_gene: TRBV18; j_gene: TRBJ1-2; abundance: -; d_gene: -; CDR3aa: CASSPQDRYGYTF; CDR3nt: TGTGCCAGCTCACCACAGGACAGATATGGCTACACCTTC
v_gene: TRBV12-3/TRBV12-4; j_gene: TRBJ2-6; abundance: many; d_gene: -; CDR3aa: CASRSGSGANVLTF; CDR3nt: TGTGCCAGCAGAAGTGGCTCTGGGGCCAACGTCCTGACTTTC
v_gene: TRBV19; j_gene: TRBJ2-3; abundance: few; d_gene: -; CDR3aa: CASTRAGLADTQYF; CDR3nt: TGTGCCAGTACCCGGGCGGGATTGGCAGATACGCAGTATTTT
v_gene: TRBV6-1; j_gene: TRBJ2-1; abundance: many; d_gene: TRBD1; CDR3aa: CASGRGWTGDNEQFF; CDR3nt: TGTGCCAGCGGGCGCGGCTGGACAGGGGACAATGAGCAGTTCTTC
v_gene: TRBV9; j_gene: TRBJ2-2; abundance: -; d_gene: -; CDR3aa: CASSEAPTGELFF; CDR3nt: TGTGCCAGCAGCGAGGCCCCGACTGGGGAGCTGTTTTTT
v_gene: TRBV9; j_gene: TRBJ2-7; abundance: few; d_gene: -; CDR3aa: CASSVDRGEFYEQYF; CDR3nt: TGTGCCAGCAGCGTAGACCGCGGGGAGTTCTACGAGCAGTACTTC
v_gene: TRBV12-3/TRBV12-4; j_gene: TRBJ2-7; abundance: -; d_gene: -; CDR3aa: CASSGRWNSYEQYF; CDR3nt: TGTGCCAGCAGCGGACGGTGGAACTCCTACGAGCAGTACTTC
v_gene: TRBV18; j_gene: TRBJ2-1; abundance: many; d_gene: TRBD2; CDR3aa: CASSPGTSGSNEQFF; CDR3nt: TGTGCCAGCAGTCCCGGGACTAGCGGGAGTAATGAGCAGTTCTTC
v_gene: TRBV3-1; j_gene: TRBJ2-1; abundance: many; d_gene: TRBD1; CDR3aa: CASTDRDEQFF; CDR3nt: TGTGCCAGCACGGACAGGGACGAGCAGTTCTTC
v_gene: TRBV5-1; j_gene: TRBJ1-1; abundance: -; d_gene: TRBD1; CDR3aa: CASSLVSGGRDTEAFF; CDR3nt: TGTGCCAGCAGCTTAGTGTCAGGGGGTAGGGACACTGAAGCTTTCTTT
v_gene: TRBV4-2; j_gene: TRBJ1-1; abundance: many; d_gene: TRBD1; CDR3aa: CASSQETRAGGNTEAFF; CDR3nt: TGTGCCAGCAGCCAAGAGACGAGGGCAGGGGGGAACACTGAAGCTTTCTTT
v_gene: TRBV5-1; j_gene: TRBJ2-2; abundance: many; d_gene: -; CDR3aa: CASSLGQSNTGELFF; CDR3nt: TGCGCCAGCAGCTTGGGGCAGTCGAACACCGGGGAGCTGTTTTTT
v_gene: TRBV11-2; j_gene: TRBJ2-3; abundance: many; d_gene: TRBD2; CDR3aa: CASSPLAGESTDTQYF; CDR3nt: TGTGCCAGCAGCCCATTAGCGGGAGAAAGCACAGATACGCAGTATTTT
v_gene: TRBV7-2; j_gene: TRBJ2-5; abundance: -; d_gene: -; CDR3aa: CASKPYLWGERETQYF; CDR3nt: TGTGCCAGCAAACCTTACTTGTGGGGGGAACGAGAGACCCAGTACTTC
v_gene: TRBV5-4; j_gene: TRBJ1-3; abundance: few; d_gene: -; CDR3aa: CASSLAGGHGNTIYF; CDR3nt: TGTGCCAGCAGCTTGGCCGGGGGGCATGGAAACACCATATATTTT
v_gene: TRBV20-1; j_gene: TRBJ2-7; abundance: -; d_gene: TRBD2; CDR3aa: CSARWGLAAQAYEQYF; CDR3nt: TGCAGTGCTAGATGGGGACTAGCGGCTCAAGCCTACGAGCAGTACTTC
v_gene: TRBV28; j_gene: TRBJ2-1; abundance: once; d_gene: -; CDR3aa: CASSSTGAAYNEQFF; CDR3nt: TGTGCCAGCAGTTCGACCGGGGCGGCCTACAATGAGCAGTTCTTC
v_gene: TRBV20-1; j_gene: TRBJ1-6; abundance: few; d_gene: -; CDR3aa: CSSFRAAFSDSPLHF; CDR3nt: TGCAGTTCCTTCCGGGCCGCATTCTCGGATTCACCCCTCCACTTT
v_gene: TRBV7-2; j_gene: TRBJ1-2; abundance: many; d_gene: -; CDR3aa: CASSFGGARRGYTF; CDR3nt: TGTGCCAGCAGCTTCGGGGGAGCTAGACGTGGCTACACCTTC
v_gene: TRBV12-3/TRBV12-4; j_gene: TRBJ2-3; abundance: few; d_gene: -; CDR3aa: CASSTGVPDTQYF; CDR3nt: TGTGCCAGCAGTACCGGGGTTCCTGATACGCAGTATTTT
v_gene: TRBV27; j_gene: TRBJ2-7; abundance: many; d_gene: -; CDR3aa: CASSLGRGAYEQYF; CDR3nt: TGTGCCAGCAGTTTGGGGCGGGGTGCCTACGAGCAGTACTTC
v_gene: TRBV12-3/TRBV12-4; j_gene: TRBJ2-2; abundance: many; d_gene: -; CDR3aa: CASSQGVGTGELFF; CDR3nt: TGTGCCAGCAGTCAGGGTGTCGGCACCGGGGAGCTGTTTTTT
v_gene: TRBV11-2; j_gene: TRBJ1-2; abundance: many; d_gene: -; CDR3aa: CASSSGGAGKNYGYTF; CDR3nt: TGTGCCAGCAGTTCCGGGGGTGCAGGGAAAAACTATGGCTACACCTTC
v_gene: TRBV6-1; j_gene: TRBJ2-3; abundance: -; d_gene: TRBD1; CDR3aa: CASSYYGTGTSTDTQYF; CDR3nt: TGTGCCAGCAGTTATTACGGGACAGGAACTAGCACAGATACGCAGTATTTT
v_gene: TRBV3-1; j_gene: TRBJ2-7; abundance: many; d_gene: -; CDR3aa: CASSAGDYSTYEQYF; CDR3nt: TGTGCCAGCAGCGCAGGGGACTACTCCACCTACGAGCAGTACTTC
v_gene: TRBV28; j_gene: TRBJ2-2; abundance: -; d_gene: TRBD2; CDR3aa: CASIPGGTNTGELFF; CDR3nt: TGTGCCAGCATACCCGGGGGGACTAACACCGGGGAGCTGTTTTTT
v_gene: TRBV2; j_gene: TRBJ2-7; abundance: many; d_gene: TRBD2; CDR3aa: CASRQTPRLAGGQYF; CDR3nt: TGTGCCAGCAGGCAAACCCCCCGACTAGCGGGAGGGCAGTACTTC
v_gene: TRBV24-1; j_gene: TRBJ2-3; abundance: -; d_gene: -; CDR3aa: CATSEPGLWPTDTQYF; CDR3nt: TGTGCCACCAGTGAACCGGGACTCTGGCCCACAGATACGCAGTATTTT
v_gene: TRBV2; j_gene: TRBJ2-7; abundance: -; d_gene: TRBD1; CDR3aa: CASSGQGINEQYF; CDR3nt: TGTGCCAGCAGTGGACAGGGTATCAACGAGCAGTACTTC
v_gene: TRBV28; j_gene: TRBJ2-1; abundance: -; d_gene: -; CDR3aa: CASWTPLDLYNEQFF; CDR3nt: TGTGCCAGCTGGACCCCCTTGGACTTGTACAATGAGCAGTTCTTC
v_gene: TRBV5-6; j_gene: TRBJ2-3; abundance: few; d_gene: -; CDR3aa: CANSLSRRPDTQYF; CDR3nt: TGTGCCAACAGCTTGAGTAGGAGGCCGGATACGCAGTATTTT
v_gene: TRBV5-1; j_gene: TRBJ2-2; abundance: few; d_gene: -; CDR3aa: CASSLAPASQNTGELFF; CDR3nt: TGCGCCAGCAGCTTGGCCCCTGCTAGCCAGAACACCGGGGAGCTGTTTTTT
v_gene: TRBV28; j_gene: TRBJ1-5; abundance: many; d_gene: -; CDR3aa: CASSLRVYGQPQHF; CDR3nt: TGTGCCAGCAGTTTAAGGGTGTATGGTCAGCCCCAGCATTTT